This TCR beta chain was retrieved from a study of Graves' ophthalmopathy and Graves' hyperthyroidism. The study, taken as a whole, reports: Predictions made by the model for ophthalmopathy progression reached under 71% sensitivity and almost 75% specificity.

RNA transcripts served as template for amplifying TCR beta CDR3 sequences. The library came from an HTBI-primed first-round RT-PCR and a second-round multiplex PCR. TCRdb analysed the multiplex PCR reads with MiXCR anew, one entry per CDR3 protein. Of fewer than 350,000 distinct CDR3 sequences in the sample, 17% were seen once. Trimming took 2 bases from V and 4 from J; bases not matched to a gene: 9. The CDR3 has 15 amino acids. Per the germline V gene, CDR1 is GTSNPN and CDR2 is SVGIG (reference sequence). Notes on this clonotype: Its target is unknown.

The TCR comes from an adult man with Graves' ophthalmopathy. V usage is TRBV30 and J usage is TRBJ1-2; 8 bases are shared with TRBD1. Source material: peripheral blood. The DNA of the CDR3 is TGTGCCTGGAGTCCGCCCGGGACAGGAGTCTATGGCTACACCTTC. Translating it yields CAWSPPGTGVYGYTF.